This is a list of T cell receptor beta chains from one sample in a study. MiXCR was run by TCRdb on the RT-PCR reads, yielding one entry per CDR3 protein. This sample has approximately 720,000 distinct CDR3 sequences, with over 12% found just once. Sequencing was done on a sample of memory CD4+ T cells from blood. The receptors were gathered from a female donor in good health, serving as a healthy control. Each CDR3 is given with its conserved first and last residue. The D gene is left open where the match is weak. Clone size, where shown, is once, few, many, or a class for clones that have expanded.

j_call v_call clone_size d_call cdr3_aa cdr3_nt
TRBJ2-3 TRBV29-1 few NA CSFSVGGTADTQYF TGCAGCTTTAGCGTAGGGGGGACGGCAGATACGCAGTATTTT
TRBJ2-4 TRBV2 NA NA CASSEGNSANIQYF TGTGCCAGCAGTGAAGGTAATAGCGCCAACATTCAGTACTTC
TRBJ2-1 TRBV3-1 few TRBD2 CASSQDDLAGGREQFF TGTGCCAGCAGCCAAGATGACTTAGCGGGAGGGAGGGAGCAGTTCTTC
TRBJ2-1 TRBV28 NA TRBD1 CASLEQGHGRYNEQFF TGTGCCAGCCTGGAACAGGGGCATGGACGATACAATGAGCAGTTCTTC
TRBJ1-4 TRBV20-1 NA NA CSARNPARENEKLFF TGCAGTGCTAGGAACCCCGCCAGGGAGAATGAAAAACTGTTTTTT
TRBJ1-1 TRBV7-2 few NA CASSAILLTNTEAFF TGTGCCAGCAGCGCCATCTTGCTCACGAACACTGAAGCTTTCTTT
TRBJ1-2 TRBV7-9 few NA CASSLDNPSSGYTF TGTGCCAGCAGCTTAGACAACCCTAGCTCTGGCTACACCTTC
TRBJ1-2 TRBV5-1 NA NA CASSSPTGRWPGGYTF TGCGCCAGCAGCTCGCCTACTGGGAGGTGGCCAGGGGGCTACACCTTC
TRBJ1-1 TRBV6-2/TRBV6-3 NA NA CASRFSIEGSTEAFF TGTGCCAGCAGATTCAGTATTGAGGGAAGCACTGAAGCTTTCTTT
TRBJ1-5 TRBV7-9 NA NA CASSLSGDNQPQHF TGTGCCAGCAGCTTAAGTGGGGACAATCAGCCCCAGCATTTT
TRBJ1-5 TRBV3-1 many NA CASSQDRDQPQHF TGCGCCAGCAGCCAAGACAGAGATCAGCCCCAGCATTTT
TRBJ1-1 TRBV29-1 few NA CSVYRVANTEAFF TGCAGCGTTTACAGGGTTGCAAACACTGAAGCTTTCTTT
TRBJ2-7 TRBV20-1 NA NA CSARLKASAYEQYF TGCAGTGCCCGTCTCAAAGCGAGCGCCTACGAGCAGTACTTC
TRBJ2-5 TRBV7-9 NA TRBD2 CASSLGGGRAGETQYF TGTGCCAGCAGCTTAGGAGGCGGGAGGGCCGGGGAGACCCAGTACTTC
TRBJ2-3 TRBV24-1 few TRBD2 CATGDGREERTDTQYF TGTGCCACCGGGGACGGGCGGGAGGAACGCACAGATACGCAGTATTTT
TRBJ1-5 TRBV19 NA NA CASSTLEGQGAQPQHF TGTGCCAGTAGTACACTGGAGGGGCAGGGCGCCCAGCCCCAGCATTTT